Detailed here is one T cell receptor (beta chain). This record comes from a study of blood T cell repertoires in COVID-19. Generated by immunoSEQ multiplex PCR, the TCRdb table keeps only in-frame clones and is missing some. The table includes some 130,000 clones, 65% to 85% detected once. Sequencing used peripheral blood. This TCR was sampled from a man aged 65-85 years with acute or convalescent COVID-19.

In DNA, the CDR3 is TGTGCCAGTAGTGCCGACAGGATTAATCAGCCCCAGCATTTT. Translation gives CASSADRINQPQHF. The chain joins TRBV19 to TRBJ1-5; weak D call: TRBD1 (6 bases). V gave up 5 bases and J gave up 4 bases, with 12 bases separating them. CDR1 is LNHDA and CDR2 is SQIVND in the germline V gene (reference sequence). The CDR3 consists of 14 residues.